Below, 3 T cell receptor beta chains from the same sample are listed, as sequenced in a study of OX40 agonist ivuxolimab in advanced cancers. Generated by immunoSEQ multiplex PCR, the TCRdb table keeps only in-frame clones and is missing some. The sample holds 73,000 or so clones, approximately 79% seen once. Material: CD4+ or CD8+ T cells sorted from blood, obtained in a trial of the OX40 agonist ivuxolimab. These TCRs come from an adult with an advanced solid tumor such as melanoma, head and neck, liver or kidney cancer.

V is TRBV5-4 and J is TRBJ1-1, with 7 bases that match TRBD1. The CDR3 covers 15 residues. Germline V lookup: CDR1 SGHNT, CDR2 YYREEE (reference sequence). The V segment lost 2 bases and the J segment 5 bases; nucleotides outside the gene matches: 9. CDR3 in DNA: TGTGCCAGCAGCTTAGGAACAGGGGCAGGGACTGAAGCTTTCTTT. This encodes CASSLGTGAGTEAFF.

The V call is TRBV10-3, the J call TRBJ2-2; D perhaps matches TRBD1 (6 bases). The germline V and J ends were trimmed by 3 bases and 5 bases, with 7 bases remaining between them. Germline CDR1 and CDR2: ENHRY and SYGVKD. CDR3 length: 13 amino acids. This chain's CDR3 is CAISEGGTGELFF. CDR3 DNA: TGTGCCATCAGTGAAGGGGGAACCGGGGAGCTGTTTTTT.

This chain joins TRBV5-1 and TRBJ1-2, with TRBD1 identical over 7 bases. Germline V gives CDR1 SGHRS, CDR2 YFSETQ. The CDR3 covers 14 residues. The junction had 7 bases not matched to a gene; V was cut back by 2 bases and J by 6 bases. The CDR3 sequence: CASSFRGGENGYTF. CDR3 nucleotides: TGCGCCAGCAGCTTCAGAGGGGGCGAAAATGGCTACACCTTC. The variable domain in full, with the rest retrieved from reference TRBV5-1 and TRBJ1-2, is KAGVTQTPRYLIKTRGQQVTLSCSPISGHRSVSWYQQTPGQGLQFLFEYFSETQRNKGNFPGRFSGRQFSNSRSEMNVSTLELGDSALYLCASSFRGGENGYTFGSGTRLTVV.